Many counts were recorded for the clone carrying this T cell receptor (beta chain). This specimen belongs to a study of early T cells in non-severe SARS-CoV-2 infection. Study in general: RNA in bulk from unsorted whole blood was sequenced, and chains were unpaired.

TCRdb reanalysed the 5' RACE reads using MiXCR and keeps one entry per CDR3 protein. The table records 25,000 to 35,000 distinct CDR3 sequences, less than 6.5% of them present only once. Losses at the gene ends were 5 bases for V and 4 bases for J; bases not matched to a gene: 4. There are 15 residues in the CDR3. CDR1 is MNHNS, CDR2 SASEGT, per germline. The source of this sequence is an adult who was a healthcare worker with PCR-confirmed SARS-CoV-2 infection or an uninfected control (not recorded which). The sequences come from whole blood, collected at baseline. V gene TRBV6-1 combines with J gene TRBJ2-6, with 8 bases matching TRBD1. CDR3 protein: CASSQTGEGANVLTF. CDR3 in DNA: TGTGCCAGCAGTCAGACAGGGGAAGGGGCCAACGTCCTGACTTTC.